This TCR beta chain was identified during a study of lymphopenia after photon versus proton radiotherapy. The CDR3 length is 14 residues. The germline gives CDR1 MDHEN, CDR2 SYDVKM. V was cut by 3 bases and J by 4 bases, with 12 bases left in between. The protocol was immunoSEQ multiplex PCR, while the TCRdb copy is restricted to in-frame clones and leaves out a portion. The table lists 20,000 to 30,000 clones, roughly 80% of them singletons. Worth noting for this clone: Its target is unknown.

Study outcomes and limitations: After the lymphocyte nadir, photon-treated repertoires showed oligoclonal expansion, especially of CD8+ Temra cells.

Here the sequenced sample was peripheral blood, taken from a patient treated with proton-based radiotherapy. V gene TRBV28 combines with J gene TRBJ1-2; D not certain. The TCR was taken from a woman between 65 and 79 years old with pancreatic cancer. The CDR3 region is CASSFPRAVYGYTF. In nucleotides, the CDR3 is TGTGCCAGCAGTTTTCCTAGGGCAGTCTATGGCTACACCTTC.